The clone carrying this T cell receptor beta chain was seen a single time. This sample was included in a study of blood T cell repertoires in COVID-19. Background on the study: Donors in the United States, Italy and Spain gave samples during acute or convalescent COVID-19.

In the authors' methods: Reference gene primer amplification yielded estimated nucleated cell counts. Libraries were prepared by immunoSEQ multiplex PCR; TCRdb keeps only in-frame clonotypes and omits some of them. V, J and clone size derive from that table, while D and trimming were established from the DNA sequence. This table holds under 40,000 clones, around 86% found once. The germline V gene has CDR1 LGHNA and CDR2 YSLEER. The CDR3 totals 16 residues. V lost 1 base and J 0 bases, leaving 9 bases between the germline ends. Sequences were obtained from peripheral blood. The chain carries TRBV4-3 and TRBJ1-4; D not resolved. This receptor was obtained from a human donor in a cohort sampled during active COVID-19. In nucleotides, the CDR3 is TGCGCCAGCAGCCAAGGCGGTCAGCCAACTAATGAAAAACTGTTTTTT. Its translation: CASSQGGQPTNEKLFF.